This TCR beta chain was captured by sequencing in a study of identical twins (dated by TCRdb to the mid-2010s). Some background on the complete study: The study deep-sequenced TCR alpha and beta repertoires from monozygotic twins, unrelated adults of various ages and cord blood to test whether fetal clonotypes persist. To rule out contamination, replicate twin experiments were performed at different times with different library preparation protocols. General conclusions and limits of the study: Abundant cord blood beta clonotypes had fewer insertions, young adult naive repertoires showed a similar but weaker trend, and memory repertoires showed no such trend. In monozygotic twins, out-of-frame TCR alpha sharing was systematically underestimated by recombination models, although the models agreed with sharing between unrelated individuals. Because the same donors could not be followed over many years, the conclusions relied on cross-sectional statistical analysis. Invariant T cells such as MAIT and iNKT could partly confound zero-insertion analyses, though diverse VJ usage argued against this for most clonotypes. Compared with coincidental sharing between unrelated individuals, out-of-frame TCR alpha sequences shared between twins had an excess of sequences with low generation probability. Excess twin sharing in beta out-of-frame sequences was weaker because fewer shared sequences lowered the signal-to-noise ratio.

The protocol used for the library was 5' RACE. Sequencing used an Illumina HiSeq 2000. Template switching added a universal primer binding site, and the final cDNA carried a unique molecular identifier that allowed TCR cDNA molecules to be counted accurately. First-strand cDNA for TCR alpha and beta chains was synthesized from specific primers in the conserved constant-segment region. To control for contamination, every cDNA library was double barcoded, receiving both a SMART-Mk sample barcode and Illumina barcodes. TruSeq adapter sequences, together with Illumina sample barcodes, were added in two successive PCR steps. The TCR alpha and beta cDNA libraries were sequenced on the Illumina HiSeq platform using custom primers. Per the source publication's procedure: MiGEC processed the raw reads to extract unique molecular identifiers, while MiXCR was used to determine the CDR3 positions. For each individual, recombination models were inferred using an EM algorithm with the repgenHMM and IGoR tools. Shared clonotypes were analyzed with the tcR package in R, and sharing was normalized by the product of cloneset sizes. Out-of-frame nonproductive sequences were analyzed to study raw recombination free of thymic and clonal selection effects. TCRdb reworked the public reads: Q25 trimming with fastp, MiXCR clone assembly, productive beta chains retained. Identical CDR3 protein sequences are pooled into one entry, listed with their most common genes and DNA. In this record, the V and J calls reflect TCRdb's handling and not the investigators' own analysis. In all, the sample holds about 890,000 distinct CDR3 sequences, and about 12% of those were seen once. The ten largest clones take up about 1.6% of the sample.

This clonotype was detected a few times. Its antigen remains undetermined. No base quality information exists; no much larger clone differs at one position. Every donor in the study was a healthy Caucasian. Three pairs of female monozygotic twins, all aged about 18 to 30 years, made up the twin cohort. RNA for TCR libraries was isolated from peripheral blood mononuclear cells. Counted from cysteine to phenylalanine, this CDR3 has 13 amino acids. Only the CDR3 DNA stays, 39 bases, in frame from base 1. V sheds 5 bases and J sheds 1 base, leaving 9 bases between their ends. This same sample was also part of a study on yellow fever vaccine responses in identical twins. The second paper further reports: The T cell response to vaccination in identical twins was reported by the authors to appear partly convergent and partly personalized. In the study, vaccine-responding T cell clones were precisely tracked in identical twins.

The chain is assembled from TRBV12-3 or TRBV12-4 and TRBJ2-7; there is no confident call for the D gene. What was sequenced was PBMCs. This TCR was recovered from a woman aged 18-30 years in good health. CDR3 region: CASSHGESYEQYF. The sequenced DNA: TGTGCCAGCAGTCACGGTGAGTCCTACGAGCAGTACTTC.